Detailed here is one T cell receptor beta chain. This specimen belongs to a study of PD-L1 blockade in urothelial cancer. The protocol was immunoSEQ multiplex PCR, while the TCRdb copy is restricted to in-frame clones and leaves out a portion. This table holds 35,000 to 45,000 clones, more than 75% found once. The time point was: peripheral blood 6 weeks after treatment start. Looked up from germline, CDR1 is SGHNT and CDR2 is YYREEE (reference sequence). The CDR3 is 13 residues long. Trimming took off 0 bases at V and 4 bases at J, with 7 bases between the two ends. Sequenced here: PBMCs, sampled around atezolizumab (anti-PD-L1) treatment. This clonotype was sampled from a man between 65 and 80 years old with urothelial cancer. V usage is TRBV5-4 and J usage is TRBJ1-2; TRBD1 might be the D (6 bases). CDR3 sequence (DNA): TGTGCCAGCAGCTTGGTACAGGGCTATGGCTACACCTTC. Protein: CASSLVQGYGYTF.